This entry concerns a single T cell receptor (beta chain). Measured with immunoSEQ multiplex PCR; TCRdb has only the in-frame clones, and not every one. This sample has around 100,000 clones; around 93% occur once, and the top ten carry under 0.35%. CDR1 is SNHLY and CDR2 is FYNNEI in the germline V gene. The CDR3 extends over 16 amino acids. V was pared by 6 bases and J by 2 bases, with 7 bases of the junction left unmatched. The data stem from a study of technical replicates of blood from four donors. Sequenced material: T cells isolated from PBMCs. The chain combines TRBV2 with TRBJ2-1; the match to TRBD2 covers 10 bases. The sequence derives from a human donor in good health. CDR3 sequence reads: CASRDLAGVTYNEQFF. The DNA for the CDR3 is TGTGCCAGCAGAGATCTAGCGGGAGTAACCTACAATGAGCAGTTCTTC.